This T cell receptor beta chain was recorded in a study of Ad26.COV2.S vaccination and SARS-CoV-2 variants (dated by TCRdb to the early 2020s). Looking at the study overall: Donors in the vaccine arm were drawn from COV1001, a multicentre, randomized, double-blind, placebo-controlled phase I-IIa trial testing Ad26.COV2.S in healthy adults. Trial participants were randomized into five groups of five: low-dose or high-dose Ad26.COV2.S given once or twice, or placebo on both occasions. The TCR-sequenced set comprised roughly 30 samples: approximately 19 Ad26.COV2.S vaccine recipients, 5 placebo recipients and 8 SARS-CoV-2 convalescent individuals. Throughout the experiments and outcome assessment, investigators stayed blinded to trial group allocation. The specificity and breadth of SARS-CoV-2-reactive T cell receptors after Ad26.COV2.S vaccination were assessed by TCRbeta repertoire sequencing. Dosing of Ad26.COV2.S was intramuscular, at either 5x10^10 or 1x10^11 viral particles, delivered as one shot or as two shots spaced 56 days apart.

Comments on this clone: Its antigen specificity is not known. No per-base quality is available; no much larger clone lies one base away.

The immunoSEQ Assay was used to sequence TCRbeta CDR3 regions. After extraction, genomic DNA underwent amplification by bias-controlled multiplex PCR, followed by high-throughput sequencing. The authors processed their data as follows. To quantify the absolute abundance of every unique TCRbeta CDR3 region, sequences were collapsed and filtered. T cell fraction was estimated by normalizing TCRbeta template counts to usable DNA, with usable DNA measured through amplification of reference genes found in all nucleated cells. Repertoire TCRs were annotated as SARS-CoV-2-specific when V gene, CDR3 amino acid sequence and J gene were exactly matched to a known reactive TCR set. MIRA supplied the reference SARS-CoV-2 TCR set, which was filtered for enrichment in COVID-19-positive ImmuneCODE repertoires so that public or cross-reactive TCRs were removed. Drawing on the MIRA antigens, annotated TCRs were analysed further at the level of specific ORF or position within ORF. Breadth was defined as the number of annotated unique rearrangements divided by the total number of unique productive rearrangements, and depth was defined as the summed frequency of the annotated unique rearrangements. TCR breadth was compared between groups using two-sided Wilcoxon rank-sum tests. TCRdb retrieved this table from immuneACCESS and kept in-frame rearrangements only. Not all clones are present; in checked studies, unresolved V genes account for under half, and no reason is known for the remainder. Clone size and V and J calls were adopted from that table, with D and trimming inferred from the DNA. The sample table contains roughly 420,000 clones; only one count was recorded for roughly 88% of them. Less than 4.5% of the sample is held by the ten biggest clonotypes.

Overall study results and their limits: Ad26.COV2.S recipients had higher spike-specific TCR breadth than placebo recipients (P = 0.0014). Comparable non-spike TCR breadth was observed between vaccine and placebo recipients, consistent with only spike being contained in the vaccine. Comparing responses between vaccine doses or regimens was not something the study was powered to do. According to the authors, total T cell responses may have been underestimated by the TCR breadth and depth analyses. After vaccination, spike-specific CD8+ and CD4+ T cell responses were reported to show substantial breadth.

V gives up 5 bases and J gives up 1 base, and the segment between their germline ends measures 24 bases. Based on the germline V gene, the CDR1 and CDR2 sequences are LGHNA and YNFKEQ. Reading from cysteine to phenylalanine, the CDR3 counts 18 amino acids. The retained sequence is limited to the CDR3, 54 bases, with the frame set at the first base. The meaning of the sample's treatment or condition label: some 19 received Ad26.COV2.S at low or high dose, single or two shots; several received placebo; per-sample allocation not given. Repertoires of vaccine and placebo recipients were sequenced from samples taken on day 63 after the first injection. Between 29 July and 7 August 2020, Cohort 1b enrolled around 24 adults aged 18-55 years at one site in Boston, USA. Ad26.COV2.S was a replication-incompetent adenovirus type 26 vector that expressed a prefusion-stabilized SARS-CoV-2 spike protein derived from the original Wuhan strain.

The TCR comes from a person between 18 and 65 years old who received the Ad26.COV2.S COVID-19 vaccine or a placebo. The chain couples TRBV4-2 to TRBJ2-7, with TRBD2 tentatively as D gene (6 bases match). The material sequenced was peripheral blood, taken in a trial of Ad26.COV2.S vaccine versus placebo. This receptor carries the CDR3 CASSEASLPGTGSYEQYF. The DNA sequence follows: TGTGCCAGCAGCGAAGCGTCTCTCCCCGGGACTGGGTCCTACGAGCAGTACTTC.